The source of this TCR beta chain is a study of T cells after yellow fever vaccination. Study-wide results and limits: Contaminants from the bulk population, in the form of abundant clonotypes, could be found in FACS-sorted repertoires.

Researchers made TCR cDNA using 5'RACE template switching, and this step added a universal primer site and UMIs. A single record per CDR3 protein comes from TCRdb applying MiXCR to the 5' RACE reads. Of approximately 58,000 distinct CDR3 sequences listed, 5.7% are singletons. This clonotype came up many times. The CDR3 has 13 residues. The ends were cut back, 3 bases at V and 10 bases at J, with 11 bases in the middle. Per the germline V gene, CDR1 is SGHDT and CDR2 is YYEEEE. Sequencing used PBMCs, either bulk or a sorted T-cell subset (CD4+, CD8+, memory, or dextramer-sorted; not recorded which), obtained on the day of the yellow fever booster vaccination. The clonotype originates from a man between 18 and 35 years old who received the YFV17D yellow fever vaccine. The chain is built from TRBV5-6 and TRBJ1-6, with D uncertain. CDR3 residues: CASSWAGPSPLHF. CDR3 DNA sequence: TGTGCCAGCAGCTGGGCAGGCCCCTCACCCCTCCACTTT.